This T cell receptor beta chain came from a study of cytotoxic CD8 clonotypes in ibrutinib-treated CLL. Findings and caveats of the study: Among the clonotypes, public ones were uncommon and contracted or held stable on treatment. Patients had baseline clonality above age-matched healthy donors, and this clonality moved with circulating CD8+ T-cell counts.

TCRdb's copy holds only in-frame clones and misses some; the assay was immunoSEQ multiplex PCR. The sample yields around 310,000 clones, around four fifths seen once. As concerns this clone: Its target is not known.

The CDR3 is 15 residues long. CDR1 and CDR2 from the germline V gene are MNHEY and SVGAGI. Deletions cut 2 bases from V and 1 base from J, with 11 bases between. The sample in question was PBMCs, obtained before ibrutinib treatment. The clonotype comes from a human donor with chronic lymphocytic leukemia. The rearrangement uses TRBV6-5 and TRBJ2-5; D may be TRBD1 or TRBD2 (5 bases each). CDR3 in amino acids: CASSYRGVVQETQYF. The CDR3 DNA reads TGTGCCAGCAGTTACCGAGGGGTAGTCCAAGAGACCCAGTACTTC.